This T cell receptor (beta chain) emerged from a study of spatial heterogeneity in lung cancer. The V end lost 3 bases, the J end lost 2 bases, and 11 bases lay between the germline ends. This CDR3 comprises 15 residues. Described time point: sample taken at primary tumor resection. In its sample, this clonotype was seen many times. TCRdb re-called the 5' RACE reads through MiXCR, storing one row per CDR3 protein. The repertoire holds roughly 40,000 distinct CDR3 sequences, with approximately 7% as singletons. This chain connects TRBV12-3 or TRBV12-4 to TRBJ1-3; D possibly corresponds to TRBD1 (6 bases). Here the sequenced sample was PBMCs, taken at surgery. This TCR derives from a female donor with early-stage non-small cell lung cancer. The CDR3 region has the DNA TGTGCCAGCAGTTTCAGTCAGGGGACTGGAAACACCATATATTTT. Translated, it gives CASSFSQGTGNTIYF.